Listed below are T cell receptor beta chains from one sample, sequenced in a study of T cell responses to AZD1222 COVID-19 vaccine. The repertoire was sequenced with immunoSEQ multiplex PCR; TCRdb's copy has only in-frame clones and lacks some. The sample contains about 110,000 clones, 88% of which appear only once. The starting material was peripheral blood, obtained 28 days after the second AZD1222 dose. The receptor source for this set is an adult who received the AZD1222 COVID-19 vaccine. Both conserved end residues are part of each CDR3. D genes are given only for firm matches. Not all rows give a size; the values are once, few, many and, for expanded clones, a class.

d_call: NA
clone_size: NA
v_call: TRBV2
j_call: TRBJ1-3
cdr3_aa: CASRPGHTGNTIYF
cdr3_nt: TGTGCCAGCAGGCCGGGACATACTGGAAACACCATATATTTT

d_call: TRBD1
clone_size: NA
v_call: TRBV27
j_call: TRBJ2-5
cdr3_aa: CASRHRQGAQETQYF
cdr3_nt: TGTGCCAGCAGGCACCGACAGGGAGCGCAAGAGACCCAGTACTTC

d_call: NA
clone_size: NA
v_call: TRBV5-5
j_call: TRBJ1-5
cdr3_aa: CASSLVGGPHQPQHF
cdr3_nt: TGTGCCAGCAGCTTGGTGGGGGGCCCCCATCAGCCCCAGCATTTT

d_call: NA
clone_size: NA
v_call: TRBV28
j_call: TRBJ2-2
cdr3_aa: CASSLTAGELFF
cdr3_nt: TGTGCCAGCAGTTTAACGGCCGGGGAGCTGTTTTTT

d_call: NA
clone_size: NA
v_call: TRBV6-5
j_call: TRBJ2-2
cdr3_aa: CASIKPSGELFF
cdr3_nt: TGTGCCAGCATCAAACCGAGTGGGGAGCTGTTTTTT

d_call: NA
clone_size: NA
v_call: TRBV19
j_call: TRBJ1-4
cdr3_aa: CASNEGITNEKLFF
cdr3_nt: TGTGCCAGCAATGAAGGCATAACTAATGAAAAACTGTTTTTT

d_call: TRBD2
clone_size: NA
v_call: TRBV5-1
j_call: TRBJ2-3
cdr3_aa: CASSSGTGGLTDTQYF
cdr3_nt: TGCGCCAGCAGCTCAGGAACGGGGGGACTCACAGATACGCAGTATTTT

d_call: TRBD1
clone_size: NA
v_call: TRBV28
j_call: TRBJ1-2
cdr3_aa: CASSWGQINYGYTF
cdr3_nt: TGTGCCAGCAGTTGGGGACAGATTAACTATGGCTACACCTTC

d_call: TRBD2
clone_size: NA
v_call: TRBV9
j_call: TRBJ2-3
cdr3_aa: CASSARSGGTDTQYF
cdr3_nt: TGTGCCAGCAGCGCCCGTAGCGGGGGCACAGATACGCAGTATTTT

d_call: TRBD2
clone_size: NA
v_call: TRBV18
j_call: TRBJ2-3
cdr3_aa: CASSPPSGGSTDTQYF
cdr3_nt: TGTGCCAGCTCACCACCGAGCGGGGGGAGCACAGATACGCAGTATTTT

d_call: TRBD2
clone_size: NA
v_call: TRBV4-3
j_call: TRBJ2-3
cdr3_aa: CASSLLAGSDTQYF
cdr3_nt: TGCGCCAGCAGCCTACTAGCGGGGTCAGATACGCAGTATTTT

d_call: NA
clone_size: NA
v_call: TRBV6-2/TRBV6-3
j_call: TRBJ1-2
cdr3_aa: CASSYVGQPYGYTF
cdr3_nt: TGTGCCAGCAGTTACGTAGGACAGCCCTATGGCTACACCTTC

d_call: NA
clone_size: NA
v_call: TRBV29-1
j_call: TRBJ2-5
cdr3_aa: CSVGEETQYF
cdr3_nt: TGCAGCGTTGGGGAAGAGACCCAGTACTTC

d_call: TRBD2
clone_size: NA
v_call: TRBV28
j_call: TRBJ2-2
cdr3_aa: CASSPPSGGNTGELFF
cdr3_nt: TGTGCCAGCAGTCCACCTAGCGGGGGGAACACCGGGGAGCTGTTTTTT

d_call: NA
clone_size: NA
v_call: TRBV6-6
j_call: TRBJ1-5
cdr3_aa: CASSYGPLGLGQPQHF
cdr3_nt: TGTGCCAGCAGTTACGGGCCCCTCGGGTTGGGTCAGCCCCAGCATTTT

d_call: NA
clone_size: NA
v_call: TRBV3-1/TRBV3-2
j_call: TRBJ2-1
cdr3_aa: CASSQDVVGVTINEQFF
cdr3_nt: TGTGCCAGCAGCCAAGATGTTGTGGGGGTTACTATCAATGAGCAGTTCTTC

d_call: NA
clone_size: NA
v_call: TRBV9
j_call: TRBJ1-2
cdr3_aa: CASSVEGGPVHTF
cdr3_nt: TGTGCCAGCAGCGTAGAGGGGGGGCCCGTGCACACCTTC

d_call: TRBD1
clone_size: NA
v_call: TRBV5-5
j_call: TRBJ2-6
cdr3_aa: CASSRGQILSGANVLTF
cdr3_nt: TGTGCCAGCAGCAGGGGACAGATTCTCTCTGGGGCCAACGTCCTGACTTTC

d_call: NA
clone_size: NA
v_call: TRBV9
j_call: TRBJ1-1
cdr3_aa: CASSVAANTEAFF
cdr3_nt: TGTGCCAGCAGCGTAGCGGCGAACACTGAAGCTTTCTTT

d_call: NA
clone_size: NA
v_call: TRBV18
j_call: TRBJ1-5
cdr3_aa: CASSRTNNQPQHF
cdr3_nt: TGTGCCAGCTCGAGGACAAACAATCAGCCCCAGCATTTT

d_call: NA
clone_size: NA
v_call: TRBV27
j_call: TRBJ2-5
cdr3_aa: CASSLQGSQETQYF
cdr3_nt: TGTGCCAGCAGCCTACAGGGAAGCCAGGAGACCCAGTACTTC

d_call: TRBD1
clone_size: NA
v_call: TRBV2
j_call: TRBJ1-2
cdr3_aa: CASSRTGFSNGYTF
cdr3_nt: TGTGCCAGCAGTAGGACAGGCTTCTCCAATGGCTACACCTTC

d_call: TRBD1
clone_size: NA
v_call: TRBV6-5
j_call: TRBJ1-2
cdr3_aa: CASSSRDRGNYGYTF
cdr3_nt: TGTGCCAGCAGTTCTCGAGACAGGGGGAACTATGGCTACACCTTC

d_call: NA
clone_size: medium-sized
v_call: TRBV19
j_call: TRBJ1-6
cdr3_aa: CASSVDTGDNSPLHF
cdr3_nt: TGTGCCAGTAGTGTCGACACGGGGGATAATTCACCCCTCCACTTT

d_call: NA
clone_size: NA
v_call: TRBV10-3
j_call: TRBJ2-3
cdr3_aa: CAIRLRGTDTQYF
cdr3_nt: TGTGCCATACGCCTCAGGGGCACAGATACGCAGTATTTT

d_call: NA
clone_size: NA
v_call: TRBV27
j_call: TRBJ1-5
cdr3_aa: CASSRLNSNQPQHF
cdr3_nt: TGTGCCAGCAGTAGGTTAAATAGCAATCAGCCCCAGCATTTT

d_call: NA
clone_size: NA
v_call: TRBV19
j_call: TRBJ1-5
cdr3_aa: CASSIFWGFDSNQPQHF
cdr3_nt: TGTGCCAGTAGTATATTTTGGGGTTTTGATAGCAATCAGCCCCAGCATTTT

d_call: NA
clone_size: NA
v_call: TRBV7-9
j_call: TRBJ1-1
cdr3_aa: CASGSGALNTEAFF
cdr3_nt: TGTGCCAGCGGGAGTGGGGCTCTGAACACTGAAGCTTTCTTT

d_call: TRBD1
clone_size: NA
v_call: TRBV19
j_call: TRBJ1-1
cdr3_aa: CASSIGPGGTEAFF
cdr3_nt: TGTGCCAGTAGTATAGGCCCAGGGGGCACTGAAGCTTTCTTT

d_call: NA
clone_size: NA
v_call: TRBV28
j_call: TRBJ2-2
cdr3_aa: CASSKGDRTGELFF
cdr3_nt: TGTGCCAGCAGTAAGGGGGATCGAACCGGGGAGCTGTTTTTT

d_call: NA
clone_size: NA
v_call: TRBV11-3
j_call: TRBJ2-2
cdr3_aa: CASSLGSGLTGELFF
cdr3_nt: TGTGCCAGCAGCTTAGGGTCGGGCCTAACCGGGGAGCTGTTTTTT

d_call: NA
clone_size: NA
v_call: TRBV19
j_call: TRBJ2-2
cdr3_aa: CASSLDRNTGELFF
cdr3_nt: TGTGCCAGCAGTCTGGATAGGAACACCGGGGAGCTGTTTTTT

d_call: TRBD2
clone_size: NA
v_call: TRBV3-1/TRBV3-2
j_call: TRBJ2-3
cdr3_aa: CASSLQAGGGDTQYF
cdr3_nt: TGTGCCAGCAGCCTTCAAGCGGGGGGCGGGGATACGCAGTATTTT

d_call: NA
clone_size: NA
v_call: TRBV6-2/TRBV6-3
j_call: TRBJ1-5
cdr3_aa: CASSSTGSNQPQHF
cdr3_nt: TGTGCCAGCAGTTCAACAGGTAGCAATCAGCCCCAGCATTTT

d_call: NA
clone_size: NA
v_call: TRBV4-2
j_call: TRBJ1-4
cdr3_aa: CASSEEFLLTNEKLFF
cdr3_nt: TGTGCCAGCAGCGAAGAGTTCCTACTAACTAATGAAAAACTGTTTTTT

d_call: NA
clone_size: NA
v_call: TRBV25-1
j_call: TRBJ2-3
cdr3_aa: CASSAGSTDTQYF
cdr3_nt: TGTGCCAGCAGTGCCGGGTCCACAGATACGCAGTATTTT

d_call: NA
clone_size: NA
v_call: TRBV5-1
j_call: TRBJ2-5
cdr3_aa: CASRSGLGAGEETQYF
cdr3_nt: TGCGCCAGCAGGTCCGGACTAGGCGCAGGGGAAGAGACCCAGTACTTC

d_call: TRBD1
clone_size: NA
v_call: TRBV6-5
j_call: TRBJ1-2
cdr3_aa: CASSYQDRGYGYTF
cdr3_nt: TGTGCCAGCAGTTACCAGGACAGGGGCTATGGCTACACCTTC

d_call: NA
clone_size: NA
v_call: TRBV28
j_call: TRBJ1-1
cdr3_aa: CASSLGTAWAFF
cdr3_nt: TGTGCCAGCAGTTTAGGGACGGCGTGGGCTTTCTTT

d_call: NA
clone_size: NA
v_call: TRBV24-1
j_call: TRBJ1-4
cdr3_aa: CATSDRSKLFF
cdr3_nt: TGTGCCACCAGTGATCGATCAAAACTGTTTTTT

d_call: TRBD1
clone_size: NA
v_call: TRBV7-8
j_call: TRBJ1-2
cdr3_aa: CASRPRDRGNYGYTF
cdr3_nt: TGTGCCAGCAGACCCCGGGACAGGGGTAACTATGGCTACACCTTC

d_call: NA
clone_size: once
v_call: TRBV15
j_call: TRBJ2-7
cdr3_aa: CATSRDQGRQYF
cdr3_nt: TGTGCCACCAGCAGAGATCAGGGACGGCAGTACTTC

d_call: NA
clone_size: once
v_call: TRBV7-2
j_call: TRBJ2-7
cdr3_aa: CASSLSTYEQYF
cdr3_nt: TGTGCCAGCAGCTTAAGTACCTACGAGCAGTACTTC

d_call: NA
clone_size: NA
v_call: TRBV6-5
j_call: TRBJ2-1
cdr3_aa: CASSRDFRGEQFF
cdr3_nt: TGTGCCAGCAGCCGGGACTTCCGCGGTGAGCAGTTCTTC

d_call: NA
clone_size: NA
v_call: TRBV7-2
j_call: TRBJ2-7
cdr3_aa: CASSSNKGSYEQYF
cdr3_nt: TGTGCCAGCAGCTCTAATAAAGGCTCCTACGAGCAGTACTTC

d_call: NA
clone_size: NA
v_call: TRBV5-1
j_call: TRBJ1-1
cdr3_aa: CASIKDGEVSTEAFF
cdr3_nt: TGCGCCAGCATAAAGGACGGGGAGGTCAGCACTGAAGCTTTCTTT

d_call: NA
clone_size: NA
v_call: TRBV19
j_call: TRBJ2-1
cdr3_aa: CASSNLAHSYNEQFF
cdr3_nt: TGTGCCAGTAGTAATCTAGCGCACTCCTACAATGAGCAGTTCTTC

d_call: TRBD2
clone_size: NA
v_call: TRBV6-2/TRBV6-3
j_call: TRBJ2-5
cdr3_aa: CASSYPAGLAGGEGFPETQYF
cdr3_nt: TGTGCCAGCAGTTACCCTGCGGGACTAGCGGGGGGGGAGGGCTTTCCGGAGACCCAGTACTTC